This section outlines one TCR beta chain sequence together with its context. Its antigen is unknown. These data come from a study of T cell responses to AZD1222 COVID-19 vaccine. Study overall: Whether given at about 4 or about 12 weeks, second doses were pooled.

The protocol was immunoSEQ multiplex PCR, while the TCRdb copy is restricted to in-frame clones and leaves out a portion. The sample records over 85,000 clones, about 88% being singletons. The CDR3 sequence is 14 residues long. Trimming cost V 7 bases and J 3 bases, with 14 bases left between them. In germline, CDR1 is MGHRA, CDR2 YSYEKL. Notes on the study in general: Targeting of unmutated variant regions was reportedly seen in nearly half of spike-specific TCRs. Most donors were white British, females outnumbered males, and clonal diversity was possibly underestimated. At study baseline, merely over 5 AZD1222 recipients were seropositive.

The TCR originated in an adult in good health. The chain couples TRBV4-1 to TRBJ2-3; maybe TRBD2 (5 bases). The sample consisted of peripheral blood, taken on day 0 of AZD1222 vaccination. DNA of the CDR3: TGCGCCAGCACCGGGGAGAGCGCGACAGATACGCAGTATTTT. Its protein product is CASTGESATDTQYF.